Given below is one T cell receptor (beta chain) in context. These data originate in a study of shared clonotypes between healthy human individuals. Study as a whole: Per-donor plates numbered three CD4 naive, three CD4 memory, two CD8 naive and one CD8 memory.

CD45RO-negative, CCR7-selected cells formed the naive CD8 fraction, which excluded terminally differentiated effector memory CD45RA+ cells. There are 13 residues in the CDR3. Germline V CDR1 and CDR2: SEHNR, FQNEAQ (reference sequence). Trimming removed 4 bases from V and 4 bases from J, with 11 bases in between. The repertoire was sequenced with immunoSEQ multiplex PCR; TCRdb's copy has only in-frame clones and lacks some. Of more than 500,000 clones detected, approximately 95% appear once; the ten largest clones hold over 0.1%. Sequencing input: naive CD8+ T cells sorted from blood. This sequence joins TRBV7-9 and TRBJ2-7, with D hard to call. The receptor's source is a woman in her twenties or thirties in good health. The CDR3, as DNA: TGTGCCAGCAGCTCCGACAAGCCATACGAGCAGTACTTC. It specifies CASSSDKPYEQYF.